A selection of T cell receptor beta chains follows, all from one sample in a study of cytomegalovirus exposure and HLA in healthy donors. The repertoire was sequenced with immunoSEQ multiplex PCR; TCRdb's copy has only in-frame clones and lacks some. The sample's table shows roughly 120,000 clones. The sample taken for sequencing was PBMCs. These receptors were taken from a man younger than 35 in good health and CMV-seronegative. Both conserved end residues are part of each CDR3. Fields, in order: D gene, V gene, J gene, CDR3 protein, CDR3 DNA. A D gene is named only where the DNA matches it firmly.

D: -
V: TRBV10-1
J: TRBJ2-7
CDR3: CASSESLGGQVDEQYF
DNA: TGCGCCAGCAGTGAAAGTTTGGGGGGGCAGGTCGACGAGCAGTACTTC

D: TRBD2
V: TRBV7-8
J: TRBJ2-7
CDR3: CASSDGRASSYEQYF
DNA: TGTGCCAGCAGCGACGGGAGGGCCTCCTCCTACGAGCAGTACTTC

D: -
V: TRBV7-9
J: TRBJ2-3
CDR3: CASSLAGVIEDTQYF
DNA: TGTGCCAGCAGCTTGGCGGGCGTAATTGAAGATACGCAGTATTTT

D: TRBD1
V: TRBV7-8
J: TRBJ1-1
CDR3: CASSLAGNRGTEAFF
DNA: TGTGCCAGCAGCTTGGCGGGAAACAGGGGCACTGAAGCTTTCTTT

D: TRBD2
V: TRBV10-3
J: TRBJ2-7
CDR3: CATLAVQGGNEQYF
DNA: TGTGCCACTCTAGCTGTTCAGGGAGGGAACGAGCAGTACTTC

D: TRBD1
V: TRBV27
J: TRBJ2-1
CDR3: CASSTTGLSYNEQFF
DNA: TGTGCCAGCAGTACGACAGGGCTCTCCTACAATGAGCAGTTCTTC

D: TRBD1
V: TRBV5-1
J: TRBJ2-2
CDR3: CASTLTGGRTGELFF
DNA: TGCGCCAGCACCCTGACAGGGGGCCGGACCGGGGAGCTGTTTTTT

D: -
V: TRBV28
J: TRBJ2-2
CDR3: CASTSGFTGELFF
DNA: TGTGCCAGCACCTCAGGGTTCACCGGGGAGCTGTTTTTT

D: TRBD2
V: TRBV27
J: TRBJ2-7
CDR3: CASSLTSGSPLDEQYF
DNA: TGTGCCAGCAGTCTGACTAGCGGGAGCCCTCTGGACGAGCAGTACTTC

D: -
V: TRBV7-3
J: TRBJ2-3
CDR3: CASSLTGTLGGDTQYF
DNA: TGTGCCAGCAGCTTAACTGGGACTCTTGGAGGAGATACGCAGTATTTT

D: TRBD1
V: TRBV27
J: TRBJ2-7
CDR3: CASSPRTGGYEQYF
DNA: TGTGCCAGCAGTCCCAGGACAGGGGGGTATGAGCAGTACTTC

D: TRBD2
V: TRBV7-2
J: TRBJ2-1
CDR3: CASSREGTSVNEQFF
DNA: TGTGCCAGCAGCCGAGAGGGGACTAGCGTCAATGAGCAGTTCTTC

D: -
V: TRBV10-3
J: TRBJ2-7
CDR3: CAISDLYEQYF
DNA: TGTGCCATCAGTGACCTCTACGAGCAGTACTTC

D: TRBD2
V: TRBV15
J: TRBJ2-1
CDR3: CATSSPGLVLFF
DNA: TGTGCCACCAGCAGTCCGGGACTAGTGCTGTTCTTC

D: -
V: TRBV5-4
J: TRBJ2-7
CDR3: CASSVSGRGLYEQYF
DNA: TGTGCCAGCAGCGTCTCGGGGCGGGGACTTTACGAGCAGTACTTC

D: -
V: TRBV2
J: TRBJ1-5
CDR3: CASSDHSQPQHF
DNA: TGTGCCAGCAGTGACCACAGCCAGCCCCAGCATTTT

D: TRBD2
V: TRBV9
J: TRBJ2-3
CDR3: CASSVNLAGVTDTQYF
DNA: TGTGCCAGCAGCGTTAACCTAGCGGGAGTGACAGATACGCAGTATTTT

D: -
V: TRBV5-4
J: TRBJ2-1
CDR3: CASSFKIGSEQFF
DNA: TGTGCCAGCAGCTTTAAGATAGGGAGTGAGCAGTTCTTC

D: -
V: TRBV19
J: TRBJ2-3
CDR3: CASSITPTGRTDTQYF
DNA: TGTGCCAGTAGTATAACACCGACAGGCCGCACAGATACGCAGTATTTT

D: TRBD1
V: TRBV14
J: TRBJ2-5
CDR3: CASRNRDSPRETQYF
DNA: TGTGCCAGCAGAAACCGGGACAGCCCTAGGGAGACCCAGTACTTC

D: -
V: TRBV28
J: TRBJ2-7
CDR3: CASSLEPEQYF
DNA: TGTGCCAGCAGTTTAGAGCCAGAGCAGTACTTC

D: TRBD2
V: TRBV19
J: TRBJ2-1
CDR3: CASSIEAAGTGNEQFF
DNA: TGTGCCAGTAGTATAGAGGCAGCGGGGACGGGAAATGAGCAGTTCTTC

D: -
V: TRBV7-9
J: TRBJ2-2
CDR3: CASIPGGFGGELFF
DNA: TGTGCCAGCATCCCGGGTGGGTTCGGCGGGGAGCTGTTTTTT

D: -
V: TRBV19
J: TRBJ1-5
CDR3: CASSIGGRGNQPQHF
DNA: TGTGCCAGTAGTATCGGGGGGCGCGGCAATCAGCCCCAGCATTTT

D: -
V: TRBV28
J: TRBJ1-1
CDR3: CASISNTEAFF
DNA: TGTGCCAGCATCTCGAACACTGAAGCTTTCTTT

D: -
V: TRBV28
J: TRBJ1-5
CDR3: CASSLYSYSNQPQHF
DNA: TGTGCCAGCAGTTTGTACAGCTATAGCAATCAGCCCCAGCATTTT

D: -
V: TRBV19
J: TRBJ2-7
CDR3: CASSIRQGTYEQYF
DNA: TGTGCCAGTAGTATCCGGCAGGGTACCTACGAGCAGTACTTC

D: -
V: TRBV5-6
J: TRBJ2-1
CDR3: CASTSESSYNEQFF
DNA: TGTGCCAGCACCTCCGAGAGCTCCTACAATGAGCAGTTCTTC

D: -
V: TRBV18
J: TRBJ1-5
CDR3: CASSPRGPGGYSNQPQHF
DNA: TGTGCCAGCTCACCCAGGGGACCTGGGGGTTATAGCAATCAGCCCCAGCATTTT

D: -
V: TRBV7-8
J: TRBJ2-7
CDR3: CASSYEGEQYF
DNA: TGTGCCAGCAGCTACGAGGGCGAGCAGTACTTC

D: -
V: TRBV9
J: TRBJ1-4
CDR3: CASSVVPGGRLFF
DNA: TGTGCCAGCAGCGTAGTCCCCGGGGGACGACTGTTTTTT

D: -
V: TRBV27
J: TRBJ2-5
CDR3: CASSLKPGETQYF
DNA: TGTGCCAGCAGTTTAAAACCCGGGGAGACCCAGTACTTC

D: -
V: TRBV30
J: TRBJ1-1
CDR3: CAWTDQGNTEAFF
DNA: TGTGCCTGGACGGACCAGGGGAACACTGAAGCTTTCTTT

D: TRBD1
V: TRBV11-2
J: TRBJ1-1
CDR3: CASSYDRGLQAFF
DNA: TGTGCCAGCAGCTATGACAGGGGGCTACAAGCTTTCTTT

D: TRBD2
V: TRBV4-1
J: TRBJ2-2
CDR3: CASSQKPSGSGTGELFF
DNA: TGCGCCAGCAGCCAAAAACCGAGCGGGAGTGGGACCGGGGAGCTGTTTTTT

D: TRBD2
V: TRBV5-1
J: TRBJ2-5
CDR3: CASSITSGSVEATQYF
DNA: TGCGCCAGCAGCATTACTAGCGGGAGCGTCGAGGCGACCCAGTACTTC